The 10 T cell receptor beta chains reported below all come from one sample, sequenced in a study of blood T cell repertoires in COVID-19. Profiling relied on immunoSEQ multiplex PCR, and the TCRdb table lists in-frame clones only, not all of them. This table has over 600,000 clones, about 90% appearing once. Sequences were obtained from peripheral blood. All receptors come from a woman between 18 and 29 years old with acute or convalescent COVID-19.

As DNA, the CDR3 is TGTGCCAGCAGCATTACAGGGGGCACTGAAGCTTTCTTT. Amino acids: CASSITGGTEAFF. This rearrangement joins TRBV21-1 to TRBJ1-1; no check of the table's D call, TRBD1, against the DNA was made. TRBV21-1 is a documented pseudogene. The CDR3 consists of 13 residues.

This chain links TRBV2 with TRBJ1-6, with TRBD1 identical over 7 bases. J was trimmed by 7 bases and V by 3 bases; bases with no gene match: 3. The CDR3 covers 14 residues. Germline CDR1 is SNHLY and CDR2 is FYNNEI. The CDR3 is CASSDRGENSPLHF. As DNA, the CDR3 is TGTGCCAGCAGTGACAGGGGGGAAAATTCACCCCTCCACTTT.

V usage is TRBV9 and J usage is TRBJ1-1; tentatively, D is TRBD1 (6 bases). V gave up 6 bases and J gave up 7 bases, with 28 bases separating them. From germline, CDR1 is SGDLS and CDR2 YYNGEE. The length of the CDR3 is 17 residues. The CDR3 spells CASTALLTGEVSGEAFF. For the CDR3, the DNA is TGTGCCAGCACCGCCCTCCTGACAGGTGAGGTGAGTGGTGAAGCTTTCTTT.

This chain connects TRBV6-6 to TRBJ1-1; D unclear. Germline V gene lookup returns CDR1 MNHNY and CDR2 SVGAGI (reference sequence). Trimming pared 7 bases from V and 4 bases from J, leaving 19 bases between. This CDR3 spans 15 amino acids. CDR3 in amino acids: CASTQALASPTEAFF. For the CDR3, the DNA is TGTGCCAGCACCCAAGCGTTGGCCAGTCCCACTGAAGCTTTCTTT.

The rearrangement joins TRBV6-1 to TRBJ2-5; D is possibly TRBD2 (7 bases). The CDR3 runs to 13 residues. Germline V CDR1 and CDR2: MNHNS, SASEGT. Deletions cut 8 bases from V and 4 bases from J, with 14 bases between. The CDR3 protein is CASLVGGRETQYF. The DNA of the CDR3 is TGTGCCAGCCTCGTCGGGGGGCGAGAGACCCAGTACTTC.

The chain employs TRBV4-1 and TRBJ2-7, with 7 bases fitting TRBD1. Germline CDR1 reads MGHRA; CDR2 reads YSYEKL. V was clipped by 2 bases and J by 3 bases; unmatched bases: 4. The CDR3 runs to 14 residues. CDR3 nucleotides: TGCGCCAGCAGCCAACCGGGACAGCTCTACGAGCAGTACTTC. Protein sequence: CASSQPGQLYEQYF.

The chain links TRBV4-1 to TRBJ1-6, with 7 bases aligning to TRBD1. The trim removed 3 bases at V and 8 bases at J, leaving 7 bases unmatched. This CDR3 comprises 15 residues. Germline V gene sequence: CDR1 MGHRA, CDR2 YSYEKL. CDR3 nucleotides: TGCGCCAGCAGCCAGACAGGGAGGTGGGATTCACCCCTCCACTTT. This translates into CASSQTGRWDSPLHF.

This sequence joins TRBV21-1 and TRBJ1-2. TRBV21-1 is a pseudogene segment. CDR3 length: 15 residues. CDR3 sequence: CASSPPGTPNYGYTF. The CDR3 DNA follows: TGTGCCAGCAGCCCCCCGGGAACTCCTAACTATGGCTACACCTTC.

V and J are TRBV27 and TRBJ2-5; the match to TRBD1 covers 10 bases. This CDR3 spans 16 amino acids. The V and J ends lost 3 bases and 5 bases, in that order; junction bases with no gene match: 9. The germline CDR1 and CDR2 sequences are MNHEY and SMNVEV (reference sequence). The CDR3 spells CASSFTDRGPAETQYF. The CDR3 bases are TGTGCCAGCAGTTTTACCGACAGGGGGCCGGCGGAGACCCAGTACTTC.

The chain combines TRBV4-3 with TRBJ2-1; 15 bases align to TRBD2. Germline CDR1 is LGHNA and CDR2 is YSLEER. V was pared by 6 bases and J by 10 bases, with 10 bases of the junction left unmatched. This CDR3 region has 16 residues. CDR3 nucleotide sequence: TGCGCCAGCAGTAGAGGGGGACTAGCGGGGGGTCGGGAGCAGTTCTTC. This gives the protein CASSRGGLAGGREQFF.